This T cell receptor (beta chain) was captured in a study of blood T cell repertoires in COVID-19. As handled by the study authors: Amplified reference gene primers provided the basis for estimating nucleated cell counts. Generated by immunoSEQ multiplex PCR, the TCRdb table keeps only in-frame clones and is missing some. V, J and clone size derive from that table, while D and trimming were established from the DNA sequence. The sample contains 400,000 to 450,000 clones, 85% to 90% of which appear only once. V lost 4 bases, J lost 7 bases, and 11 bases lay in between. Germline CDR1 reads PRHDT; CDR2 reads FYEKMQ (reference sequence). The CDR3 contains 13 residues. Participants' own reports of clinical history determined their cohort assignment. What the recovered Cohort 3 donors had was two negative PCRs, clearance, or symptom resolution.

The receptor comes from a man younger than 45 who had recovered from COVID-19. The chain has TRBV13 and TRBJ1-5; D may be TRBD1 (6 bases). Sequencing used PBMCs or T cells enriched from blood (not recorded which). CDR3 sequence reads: CASSYQGNQPQHF. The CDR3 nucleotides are TGTGCCAGCAGCTATCAGGGGAACCAGCCCCAGCATTTT.